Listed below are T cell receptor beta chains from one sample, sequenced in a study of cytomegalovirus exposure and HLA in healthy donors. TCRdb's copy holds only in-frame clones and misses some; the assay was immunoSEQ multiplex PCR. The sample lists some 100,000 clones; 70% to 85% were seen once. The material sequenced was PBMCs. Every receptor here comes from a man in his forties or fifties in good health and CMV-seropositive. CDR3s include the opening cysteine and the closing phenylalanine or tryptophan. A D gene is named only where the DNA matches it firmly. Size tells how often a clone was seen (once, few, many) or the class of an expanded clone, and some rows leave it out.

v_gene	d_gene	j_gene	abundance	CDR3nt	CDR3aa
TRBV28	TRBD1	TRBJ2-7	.	TGTGCCAGCAGTTTATCAGTGACAGGGTTAAGCGAGCAGTACTTC	CASSLSVTGLSEQYF
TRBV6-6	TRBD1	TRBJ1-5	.	TGTGCCAGCAGTTACGACAGGGTACTTAGCAATCAGCCCCAGCATTTT	CASSYDRVLSNQPQHF
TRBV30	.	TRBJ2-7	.	TGTGCCTGGAGTTCTAACTACGAGCAGTACTTC	CAWSSNYEQYF
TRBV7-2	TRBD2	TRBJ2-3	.	TGTGCCAGCAGCCCCCGTGGACTAGCGGGTTTCACAGATACGCAGTATTTT	CASSPRGLAGFTDTQYF
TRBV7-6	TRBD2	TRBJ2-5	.	TGTGCCAGCAGCTTATCTTCTAGCGGGGGCCCCACCCAAGAGACCCAGTACTTC	CASSLSSSGGPTQETQYF
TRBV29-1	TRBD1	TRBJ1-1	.	TGCAGCGTTAACAGGGGCGGGGATGAAGCTTTCTTT	CSVNRGGDEAFF
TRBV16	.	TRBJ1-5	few	TGTGCCAGCAGCCAATCAGGACAATCCAATCAGCCCCAGCATTTT	CASSQSGQSNQPQHF
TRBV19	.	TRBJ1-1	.	TGTGCCAGTAGTGTACTCGGGGACTCGAACACTGAAGCTTTCTTT	CASSVLGDSNTEAFF
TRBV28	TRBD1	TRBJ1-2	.	TGTGCCAGCAGTACGCGACAGGGGTTTGATGGCTACACCTTC	CASSTRQGFDGYTF
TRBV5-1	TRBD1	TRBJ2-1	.	TGCGCCAGCAGCTTTGGACAGGGGGTAAGCAATGAGCAGTTCTTC	CASSFGQGVSNEQFF
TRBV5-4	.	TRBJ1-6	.	TGTGCCAGCAGCTTGTTTCGGCGGGGGACGAGCTCCTATAATTCACCCCTCCACTTT	CASSLFRRGTSSYNSPLHF
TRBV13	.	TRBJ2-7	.	TGTGCCAGCAGCTTCTCAGGGTTGTCCCCAATTAAACACGAGCAGTACTTC	CASSFSGLSPIKHEQYF
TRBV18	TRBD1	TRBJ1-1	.	TGTGCCAGCTCATCTAAGACAGGGCTGAACACTGAAGCTTTCTTT	CASSSKTGLNTEAFF
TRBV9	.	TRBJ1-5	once	TGTGCCAGCAGCGTGGGGCCCCCAGGGCAGCCCCAGCATTTT	CASSVGPPGQPQHF
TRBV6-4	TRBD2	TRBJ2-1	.	TGTGCCAGCAGTGTCGGGGGGGCTATTAATGAGCAGTTCTTC	CASSVGGAINEQFF
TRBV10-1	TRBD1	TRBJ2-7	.	TGCGCCAGCAGTTCAGGGATGGGGCTTCTGACAGGGCTGGAGGAGCAGTACTTC	CASSSGMGLLTGLEEQYF
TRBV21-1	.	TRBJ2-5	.	TGTGCCAGCAGCAAGAGGGGGCCTGCCAGGGCCGAGGAGACCCAGTACTTC	CASSKRGPARAEETQYF
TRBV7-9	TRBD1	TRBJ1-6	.	TGTGCCAGCAGCCCCGGACAGGGCAAGAATTCACCCCTCCACTTT	CASSPGQGKNSPLHF
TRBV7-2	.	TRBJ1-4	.	TGTGCCAGCAGCTCTATGGCAGGCCCTTTCGAAAAACTGTTTTTT	CASSSMAGPFEKLFF
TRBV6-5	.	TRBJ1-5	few	TGTGCCAGCAGTTACGTGGGAGGGCCCCAGCATTTT	CASSYVGGPQHF
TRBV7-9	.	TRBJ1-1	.	TGTGCCAGCAGCTTATGGTCAGGGGAAGCTTTCTTT	CASSLWSGEAFF
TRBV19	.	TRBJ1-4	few	TGTGCCAGTAGTATTCGCCAGGGGAATGAAAAACTGTTTTTT	CASSIRQGNEKLFF
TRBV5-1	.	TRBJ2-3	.	TGCGCCAGCAGCTTGGCGGGTCCCGGTACGGATACGCAGTATTTT	CASSLAGPGTDTQYF
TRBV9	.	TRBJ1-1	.	TGTGCCAGCAGCGGTGGACAGCCGCGGACTGAAGCTTTCTTT	CASSGGQPRTEAFF
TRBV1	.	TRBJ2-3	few	TGCACCAGCAACCAGTGGCGGGGGGGCACAGATACGCAGTATTTT	CTSNQWRGGTDTQYF
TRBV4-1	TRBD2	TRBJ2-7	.	TGCGCCAGCAGCCAGATCTCTCGACTAGCTCCCTCCTACGAGCAGTACTTC	CASSQISRLAPSYEQYF
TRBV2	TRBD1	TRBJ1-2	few	TGTGCCAGCAGTGCGACAGGGGGTAACTATGGCTACACCTTC	CASSATGGNYGYTF
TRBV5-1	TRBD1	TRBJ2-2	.	TGCGCCAGCAGCTTGCTACAGGGGATGGCCGGGGAGCTGTTTTTT	CASSLLQGMAGELFF
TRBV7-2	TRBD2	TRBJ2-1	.	TGTGCCAGCAGCTCTAGCGGCTTCTCCTACAATGAGCAGTTCTTC	CASSSSGFSYNEQFF
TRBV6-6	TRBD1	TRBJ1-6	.	TGTGCCAGCAGCACAGGGGAGGCCTATAATTCACCCCTCCACTTT	CASSTGEAYNSPLHF
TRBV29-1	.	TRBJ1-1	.	TGCAGCGTCAACGGCGGCGGCACTGAAGCTTTCTTT	CSVNGGGTEAFF
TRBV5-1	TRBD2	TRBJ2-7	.	TGCGCCAGCAGCTCGGGAGGGAGTAACTACGAGCAGTACTTC	CASSSGGSNYEQYF
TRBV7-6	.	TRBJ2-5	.	TGTGCCAGCAGCCGCGGGCAGCACGGGGAGACCCAGTACTTC	CASSRGQHGETQYF
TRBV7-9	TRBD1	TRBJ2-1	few	TGTGCCAGCAGCTTCTCGGGACAGTACTACAATGAGCAGTTCTTC	CASSFSGQYYNEQFF
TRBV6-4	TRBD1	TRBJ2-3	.	TGTGCCAGCAGCTTACAGGGGGCCACAGATACGCAGTATTTT	CASSLQGATDTQYF
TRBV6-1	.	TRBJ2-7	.	TGTGCCAGCAGTGCGCGGGACAGTCCCTACGAGCAGTACTTC	CASSARDSPYEQYF
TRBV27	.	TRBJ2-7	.	TGTGCCTTCCAAAAACCGGGGATTTACGAGCAGTACTTC	CAFQKPGIYEQYF